This TCR beta chain was identified in a study of regulatory T cells in long-lasting Graves disease. Study in general: A definition of persistent Graves' disease required over 5 years of antithyroid drugs plus positive TSH receptor antibodies.

The authors built TCR beta libraries using iRepertoire HTBI primers and Arm-PCR of CDR3 regions. TCRdb redid the calling of the multiplex PCR reads with MiXCR, one entry per CDR3 protein. The profile covers some 430,000 distinct CDR3 sequences, with under 25% appearing a single time and roughly 7% taken by the ten largest. This clonotype came up many times. This CDR3 is 14 amino acids long. Deletions cut 5 bases from V and 4 bases from J, with 11 bases between. Germline CDR1 is SNHLY and CDR2 is FYNNEI. This sample's time point: persistent/refractory GD, antithyroid drugs over 5 years with positive TRAb. Extracted PBMC RNA gave rise to the TCR library.

Material: peripheral blood mononuclear cells (PBMCs), obtained when the disease was refractory, from a patient treated with antithyroid drugs. This sequence joins TRBV2 and TRBJ1-4, with D perhaps matching TRBD1 (6 bases). This receptor was obtained from a female donor with Graves disease. The CDR3 loop is CASSPQGINEKLFF. CDR3 in DNA: TGTGCCAGCAGTCCCCAGGGGATTAATGAAAAACTGTTTTTT.